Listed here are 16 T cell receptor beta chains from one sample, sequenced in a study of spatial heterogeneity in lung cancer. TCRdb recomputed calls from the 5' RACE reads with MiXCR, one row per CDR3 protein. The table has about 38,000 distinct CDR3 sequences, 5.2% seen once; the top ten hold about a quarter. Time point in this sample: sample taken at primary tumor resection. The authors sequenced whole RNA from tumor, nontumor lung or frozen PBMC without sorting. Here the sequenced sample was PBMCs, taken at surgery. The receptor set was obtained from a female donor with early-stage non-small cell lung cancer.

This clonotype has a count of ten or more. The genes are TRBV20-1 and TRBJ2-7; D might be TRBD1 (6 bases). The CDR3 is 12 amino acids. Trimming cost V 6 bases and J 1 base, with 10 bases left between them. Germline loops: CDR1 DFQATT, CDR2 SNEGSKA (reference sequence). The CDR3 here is CSARTVSYEQYF. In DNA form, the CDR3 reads TGCAGTGCCAGGACAGTTTCCTACGAGCAGTACTTC.

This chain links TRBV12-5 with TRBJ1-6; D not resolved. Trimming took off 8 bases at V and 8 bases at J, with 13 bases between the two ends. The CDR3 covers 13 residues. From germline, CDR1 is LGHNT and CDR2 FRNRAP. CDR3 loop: CASKQMGDSPLHF. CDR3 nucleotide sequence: TGTGCTAGTAAGCAGATGGGTGATTCACCCCTCCACTTT.

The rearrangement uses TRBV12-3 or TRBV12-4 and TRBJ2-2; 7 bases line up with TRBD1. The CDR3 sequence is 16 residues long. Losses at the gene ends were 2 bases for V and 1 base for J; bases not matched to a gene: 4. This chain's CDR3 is CASSLRGPLNTGELFF. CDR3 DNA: TGTGCCAGCAGTTTAAGGGGGCCCCTGAACACCGGGGAGCTGTTTTTT.

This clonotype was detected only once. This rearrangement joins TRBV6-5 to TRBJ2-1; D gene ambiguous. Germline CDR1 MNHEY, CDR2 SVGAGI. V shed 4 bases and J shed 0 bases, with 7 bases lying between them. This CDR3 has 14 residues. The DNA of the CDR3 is TGTGCCAGCAGTTCTCGGAGCTCCTACAATGAGCAGTTCTTC. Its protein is CASSSRSSYNEQFF.

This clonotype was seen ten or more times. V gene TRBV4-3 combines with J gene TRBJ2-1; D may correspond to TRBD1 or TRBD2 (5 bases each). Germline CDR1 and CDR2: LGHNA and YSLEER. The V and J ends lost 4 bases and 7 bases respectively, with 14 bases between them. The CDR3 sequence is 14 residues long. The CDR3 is CASSPRDPRNEQFF. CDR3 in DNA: TGCGCCAGCAGCCCCCGGGACCCCCGGAATGAGCAGTTCTTC.

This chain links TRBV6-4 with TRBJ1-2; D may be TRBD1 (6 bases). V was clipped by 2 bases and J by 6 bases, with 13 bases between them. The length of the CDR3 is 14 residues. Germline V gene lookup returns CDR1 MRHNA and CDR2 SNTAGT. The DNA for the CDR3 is TGTGCCAGCAGTGACACACAGGGCCGCGATGGCTACACCTTC. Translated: CASSDTQGRDGYTF.

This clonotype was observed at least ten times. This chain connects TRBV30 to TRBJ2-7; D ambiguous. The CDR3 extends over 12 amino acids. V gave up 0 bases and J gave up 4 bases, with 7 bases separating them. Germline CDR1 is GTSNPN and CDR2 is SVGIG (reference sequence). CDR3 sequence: CAWSVRGYEQYF. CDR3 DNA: TGTGCCTGGAGTGTACGAGGTTACGAGCAGTACTTC.

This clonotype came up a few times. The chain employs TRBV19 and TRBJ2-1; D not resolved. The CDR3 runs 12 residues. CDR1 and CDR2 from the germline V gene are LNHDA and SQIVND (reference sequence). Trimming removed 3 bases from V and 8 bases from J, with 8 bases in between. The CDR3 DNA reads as TGTGCCAGTAGTATGATTTCGGATGAGCAGTTCTTC. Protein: CASSMISDEQFF.

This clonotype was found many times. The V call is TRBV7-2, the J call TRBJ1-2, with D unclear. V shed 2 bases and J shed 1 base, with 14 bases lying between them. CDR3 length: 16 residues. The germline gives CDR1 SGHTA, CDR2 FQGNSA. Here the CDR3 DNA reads TGTGCCAGCAGCTTAAGGCGCCTGGCCCATAACTATGGCTACACCTTC. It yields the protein CASSLRRLAHNYGYTF.

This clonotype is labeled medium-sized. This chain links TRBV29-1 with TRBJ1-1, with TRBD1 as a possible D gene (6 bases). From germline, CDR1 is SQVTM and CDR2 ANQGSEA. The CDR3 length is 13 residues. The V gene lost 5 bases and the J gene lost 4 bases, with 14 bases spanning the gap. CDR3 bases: TGCAGCGTTCTGGGGGGCCCCTCCACTGAAGCTTTCTTT. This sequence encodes CSVLGGPSTEAFF. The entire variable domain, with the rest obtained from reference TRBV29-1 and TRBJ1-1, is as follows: SAVISQKPSRDICQRGTSLTIQCQVDSQVTMMFWYRQQPGQSLTLIATANQGSEATYESGFVIDKFPISRPNLTFSTLTVSNMSPEDSSIYLCSVLGGPSTEAFFGQGTRLTVV.

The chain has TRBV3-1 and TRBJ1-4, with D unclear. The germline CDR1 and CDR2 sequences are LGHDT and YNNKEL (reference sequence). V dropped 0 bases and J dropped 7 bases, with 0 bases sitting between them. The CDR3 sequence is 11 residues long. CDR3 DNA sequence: TGTGCCAGCAGCCAAGATGAAAAACTGTTTTTT. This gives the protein CASSQDEKLFF.

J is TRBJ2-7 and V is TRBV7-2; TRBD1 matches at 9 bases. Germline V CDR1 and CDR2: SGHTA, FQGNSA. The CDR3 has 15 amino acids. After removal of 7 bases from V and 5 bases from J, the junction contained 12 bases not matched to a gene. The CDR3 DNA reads TGTGCCAGCAAGAAAACTTTACAGGGGGCACACGAGCAGTACTTC. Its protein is CASKKTLQGAHEQYF.

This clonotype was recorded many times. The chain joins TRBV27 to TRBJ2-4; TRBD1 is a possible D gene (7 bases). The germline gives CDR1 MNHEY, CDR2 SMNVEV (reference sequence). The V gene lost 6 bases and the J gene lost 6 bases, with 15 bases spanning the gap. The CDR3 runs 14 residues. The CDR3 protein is CASRRSGGLNIQYF. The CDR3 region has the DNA TGTGCCAGCAGACGGTCAGGGGGGCTAAACATTCAGTACTTC.

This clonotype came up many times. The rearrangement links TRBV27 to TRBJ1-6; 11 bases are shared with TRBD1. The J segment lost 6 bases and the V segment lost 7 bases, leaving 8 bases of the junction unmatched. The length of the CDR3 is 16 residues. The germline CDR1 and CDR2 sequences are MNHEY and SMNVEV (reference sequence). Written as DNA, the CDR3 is TGTGCCAGCAAAACCAGGACAGGGGGCCCTAATTCACCCCTCCACTTT. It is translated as CASKTRTGGPNSPLHF.

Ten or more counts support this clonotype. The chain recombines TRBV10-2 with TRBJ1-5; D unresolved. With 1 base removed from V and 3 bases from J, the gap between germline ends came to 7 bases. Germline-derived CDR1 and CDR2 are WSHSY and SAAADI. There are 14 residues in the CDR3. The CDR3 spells CASSEYQINQPQHF. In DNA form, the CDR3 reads TGCGCCAGCAGTGAGTATCAAATCAATCAGCCCCAGCATTTT.

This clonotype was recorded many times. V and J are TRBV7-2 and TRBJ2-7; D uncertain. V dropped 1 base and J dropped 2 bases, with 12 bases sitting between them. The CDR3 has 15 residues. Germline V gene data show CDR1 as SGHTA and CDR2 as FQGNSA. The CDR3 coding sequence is TGTGCCAGCAGCTTAGGGGTCGGCTGGGCCTACGAGCAGTACTTC. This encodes CASSLGVGWAYEQYF.